The T cell receptor beta chain under discussion was sequenced for a study of shared clonotypes between healthy human individuals. Trimming removed 3 bases from V and 5 bases from J, with 8 bases in between. The CDR3 is 13 amino acids. CDR1 is SGHDT and CDR2 is YYEEEE in the germline V gene. The count of this clone is one. Methods used by the authors: Without quality scores, immunoSEQ junctional reads could not be filtered like full-length reads. Profiling relied on immunoSEQ multiplex PCR, and the TCRdb table lists in-frame clones only, not all of them. V, J and clone size are those of that table, while D and trimming were read from the DNA. The sample has about half a million clones, 70% to 80% seen once.

The sequenced sample was PBMCs. This clonotype was sampled from a woman between 40 and 55 years old in good health. Some clones in this sample may be carry-over from other donors' samples. The chain couples TRBV5-6 to TRBJ2-2; D uncertain. The CDR3 DNA follows: TGTGCCAGCAGCTCCGTACCTACCGGGGAGCTGTTTTTT. The encoded protein is CASSSVPTGELFF.